A single T cell receptor beta chain is shown here with its context. The data derive from a study of tumor-infiltrating lymphocytes in primary liver carcinoma. A constant-region primer primed TCR beta cDNA synthesis from 450 to 550 ng of total RNA. TCR beta libraries came from three nested multiplex PCR rounds using slightly modified ARM-PCR. Each of the first two PCR rounds ran approximately 9 cycles with TRBV1-TRBV30 forward and C-beta reverse primers. TCRdb analysed the multiplex PCR reads with MiXCR anew, one entry per CDR3 protein. The sample carries 330,000 or so distinct CDR3 sequences, almost 65% recorded once. It was unsorted whole blood that yielded blood RNA, and germline DNA was also extracted. Germline-derived CDR1 and CDR2 are SGHAT and FQNNGV. Trimming pared 6 bases from V and 0 bases from J, leaving 15 bases between. The CDR3 runs to 17 residues.

This rearrangement joins TRBV11-2 to TRBJ1-6, with TRBD1 as a possible D gene (6 bases). The clonotype comes from a man aged 40-49 years with primary liver carcinoma and hepatitis B virus infection. The sequenced material came from peripheral blood. CDR3 loop: CASSSIGGRSYNSPLHF. The CDR3 nucleotides are TGTGCCAGCAGTAGCATAGGGGGTCGCTCCTATAATTCACCCCTCCACTTT. The whole variable domain, filled in from reference TRBV11-2 and TRBJ1-6, reads EAGVAQSPRYKIIEKRQSVAFWCNPISGHATLYWYQQILGQGPKLLIQFQNNGVVDDSQLPKDRFSAERLKGVDSTLKIQPAKLEDSAVYLCASSSIGGRSYNSPLHFGNGTRLTVT.